This T cell receptor beta chain was captured by sequencing in a study of regulatory T cells in long-lasting Graves disease. Across the whole study: A definition of persistent Graves' disease required over 5 years of antithyroid drugs plus positive TSH receptor antibodies.

This clonotype showed up many times. Its antigen is currently unknown. Described time point: persistent/refractory GD, antithyroid drugs over 5 years with positive TRAb. RNA from PBMCs was the source of the TCR library. The study, taken as a whole, reports: Accuracy may have been reduced by the small sample size.

iRepertoire HTBI primers and Arm-PCR of CDR3 regions built TCR beta libraries. As originally analysed: The samples included 62 TRBV and 15 or so TRBJ segments. One entry per CDR3 protein, called by TCRdb with MiXCR from the multiplex PCR reads. TCRdb, not the authors, supplied the V and J calls. The table lists approximately 290,000 distinct CDR3 sequences, 20% to 25% of them singletons. CDR1 is SNHLY and CDR2 is FYNNEI in the germline V gene. V gave up 4 bases and J gave up 6 bases, with 12 bases separating them. CDR3 length: 13 residues. The chain is built from TRBV2 and TRBJ1-2; D gene uncertain. This clonotype was sampled from a female donor with Graves disease. This specimen was peripheral blood mononuclear cells (PBMCs), taken when the disease was refractory, from a patient treated with antithyroid drugs. This chain's CDR3 is CASSAASRDGYTF. CDR3 in DNA: TGTGCCAGCAGTGCCGCTTCGAGGGATGGCTACACCTTC.